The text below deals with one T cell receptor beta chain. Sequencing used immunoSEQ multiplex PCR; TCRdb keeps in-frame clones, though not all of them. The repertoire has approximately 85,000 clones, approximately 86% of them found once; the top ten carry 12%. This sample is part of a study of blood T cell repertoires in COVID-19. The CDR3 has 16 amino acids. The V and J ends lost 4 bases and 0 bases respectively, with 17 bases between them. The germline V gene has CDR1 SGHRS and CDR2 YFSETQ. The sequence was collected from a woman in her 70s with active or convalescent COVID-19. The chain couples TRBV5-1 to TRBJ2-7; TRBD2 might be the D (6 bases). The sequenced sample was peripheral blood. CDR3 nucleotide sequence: TGCGCCAGCAGCCCCGAAGGCGGGGCGAGCTCCTACGAGCAGTACTTC. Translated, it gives CASSPEGGASSYEQYF.